These 15 T cell receptor beta chains share one sample of origin, sequenced in a study of cytomegalovirus exposure and HLA in healthy donors. The assay was immunoSEQ multiplex PCR, and TCRdb's table has in-frame clones only and misses some. The data show 100,000 to 150,000 clones, with roughly 95% seen just once and 1.5% to 2% held by the top ten. Sequenced sample: PBMCs. Source of these receptors: a man aged 18 to 35 in good health and CMV-seronegative.

V usage is TRBV4-1 and J usage is TRBJ2-1; maybe TRBD2 (5 bases). The V end lost 1 base, the J end lost 0 bases, and 19 bases lay between the germline ends. This CDR3 spans 19 amino acids. Germline V gives CDR1 MGHRA, CDR2 YSYEKL. CDR3: CASSQGVLAQKNSYNEQFF. Here the CDR3 DNA reads TGCGCCAGCAGCCAAGGGGTTCTAGCCCAAAAAAACTCCTACAATGAGCAGTTCTTC.

V gene TRBV7-2 combines with J gene TRBJ1-1; D uncertain. V dropped 5 bases and J dropped 0 bases, with 10 bases sitting between them. CDR1 is SGHTA and CDR2 is FQGNSA in the germline V gene. The CDR3 contains 14 residues. The CDR3 protein is CASSHGLMNTEAFF. CDR3 sequence (DNA): TGTGCCAGCAGCCACGGACTCATGAACACTGAAGCTTTCTTT.

This chain connects TRBV11-3 to TRBJ1-2, with TRBD1 matching 7 bases. The V segment lost 5 bases and the J segment 2 bases; nucleotides outside the gene matches: 5. This CDR3 has 14 amino acids. The germline V gene has CDR1 SGHNT and CDR2 YENEEA. The CDR3 DNA sequence: TGTGCCAGCAGCGCCACGGGACAGAACTATGGCTACACCTTC. It specifies CASSATGQNYGYTF.

This chain joins TRBV29-1 and TRBJ2-7, with D possibly matching TRBD1 (7 bases). Germline loops: CDR1 SQVTM, CDR2 ANQGSEA. V lost 4 bases and J 2 bases, leaving 18 bases between the germline ends. The CDR3 spans 15 residues. The CDR3 sequence is CSVVRGTATTYEQYF. DNA of the CDR3: TGCAGCGTTGTCCGGGGGACAGCCACTACCTACGAGCAGTACTTC.

The rearrangement uses TRBV6-5 and TRBJ2-1; 9 nucleotides agree with TRBD2. After removal of 6 bases from V and 8 bases from J, the junction contained 11 bases not matched to a gene. The germline gives CDR1 MNHEY, CDR2 SVGAGI. This CDR3 contains 15 residues. In DNA, the CDR3 is TGTGCCAGCAGCCGTAGCGGGAGTCGGTCTGATGAGCAGTTCTTC. Encoded protein: CASSRSGSRSDEQFF.

V and J are TRBV6-5 and TRBJ2-2; perhaps TRBD1 as D (5 bases). Trimming cost V 0 bases and J 6 bases, with 8 bases left between them. CDR3 length: 14 residues. Germline CDR1 is MNHEY and CDR2 is SVGAGI. CDR3 DNA: TGTGCCAGCAGTTACTCTGTAGGGGCCGGGGAGCTGTTTTTT. Translating it yields CASSYSVGAGELFF.

The chain has TRBV6-6 and TRBJ2-7; the D gene is possibly TRBD1 (5 bases). The CDR3 is made up of 13 amino acids. CDR1 and CDR2 (germline): MNHNY, SVGAGI (reference sequence). Between the trimmed V and J ends, which lost 8 bases and 6 bases, there was a span of 17 bases. The CDR3 is CASFGQGRSEQYF. The CDR3, as DNA: TGTGCCAGCTTTGGGCAGGGTCGGTCCGAGCAGTACTTC.

This chain uses TRBV6-1 with TRBJ1-2; D possibly corresponds to TRBD1 (6 bases). The CDR3 is 17 amino acids. Germline assignment: CDR1 MNHNS and CDR2 SASEGT. Trimming removed 4 bases from V and 4 bases from J, with 22 bases in between. CDR3 DNA: TGTGCCAGCAGTGCTCTTCCTTTTATAACAGGGTCCTATGGCTACACCTTC. Its translation: CASSALPFITGSYGYTF.

J is TRBJ2-1 and V is TRBV25-1; the match to TRBD2 covers 14 bases. Germline values: CDR1 MGHDK, CDR2 SYGVNS. The CDR3 contains 18 residues. After removal of 3 bases from V and 0 bases from J, the junction contained 4 bases not matched to a gene. CDR3 in amino acids: CASSDATSGRASYNEQFF. The CDR3 nucleotides read TGTGCCAGCAGTGACGCGACTAGCGGGAGGGCCTCCTACAATGAGCAGTTCTTC.

The chain couples TRBV4-2 to TRBJ2-7, with D possibly being TRBD1 (5 bases). Trimming stripped 1 base from V and 3 bases from J, with 7 bases between. Germline CDR1 and CDR2: LGHNA and YNFKEQ. CDR3 size: 13 residues. For the CDR3, the DNA is TGTGCCAGCAGCCAAGGGACAAACTACGAGCAGTACTTC. Translating gives CASSQGTNYEQYF.

The CDR3 sequence is CASSPKGGGGYNEQFF. CDR3 nucleotides: TGTGCCAGCAGCCCGAAAGGCGGGGGCGGGTACAATGAGCAGTTCTTC. The J gene is TRBJ2-1, the V gene TRBV7-3, with TRBD2 as a possible D gene (7 bases). Germline-derived CDR1 and CDR2 are SGHTA and FQGTGA. V lost 5 bases to trimming and J lost 4 bases, with 18 bases between them. There are 16 residues in the CDR3. Filled out from reference TRBV7-3 and TRBJ2-1, the complete variable domain reads GAGVSQTPSNKVTEKGKYVELRCDPISGHTALYWYRQSLGQGPEFLIYFQGTGAADDSGLPNDRFFAVRPEGSVSTLKIQRTERGDSAVYLCASSPKGGGGYNEQFFGPGTRLTVL.

The chain carries TRBV28 and TRBJ2-7; 7 nucleotides match TRBD1. Trimming at V came to 3 bases and at J to 1 base, leaving 9 bases not matched to a gene. Germline V lookup: CDR1 MDHEN, CDR2 SYDVKM. The CDR3 contains 16 residues. CDR3 bases: TGTGCCAGCAGTTTCCTCGGGACAGAGGTATCCTACGAGCAGTACTTC. Translating it yields CASSFLGTEVSYEQYF.

V and J are TRBV30 and TRBJ1-1; TRBD1 might be the D (5 bases). The V end was cut by 2 bases, the J end by 3 bases, with 16 bases between. The V gene's germline CDR1 is GTSNPN and CDR2 SVGIG (reference sequence). The CDR3 has 15 amino acids. The CDR3 DNA sequence: TGTGCCTGGAGTTCCACTGGGGGGAGGGACACTGAAGCTTTCTTT. It specifies CAWSSTGGRDTEAFF.

V usage is TRBV30 and J usage is TRBJ2-5, with D tentatively TRBD2 (6 bases). The CDR3 is made up of 11 amino acids. The germline V gene encodes CDR1 GTSNPN and CDR2 SVGIG (reference sequence). The CDR3 DNA reads as TGTGCTTCGACGGGGAGGGAGACCCAGTACTTC. Protein: CASTGRETQYF.

The V gene is TRBV14, the J gene TRBJ2-7; 11 bases line up with TRBD2. Germline V gene lookup returns CDR1 SGHDN and CDR2 FVKESK. Unmatched junction bases numbered 2, after V lost 2 bases and J lost 2 bases. This CDR3 has 15 amino acids. CDR3 nucleotide sequence: TGTGCCAGCAGCCAACATAGCGGGAGGGCCTACGAGCAGTACTTC. It encodes CASSQHSGRAYEQYF.